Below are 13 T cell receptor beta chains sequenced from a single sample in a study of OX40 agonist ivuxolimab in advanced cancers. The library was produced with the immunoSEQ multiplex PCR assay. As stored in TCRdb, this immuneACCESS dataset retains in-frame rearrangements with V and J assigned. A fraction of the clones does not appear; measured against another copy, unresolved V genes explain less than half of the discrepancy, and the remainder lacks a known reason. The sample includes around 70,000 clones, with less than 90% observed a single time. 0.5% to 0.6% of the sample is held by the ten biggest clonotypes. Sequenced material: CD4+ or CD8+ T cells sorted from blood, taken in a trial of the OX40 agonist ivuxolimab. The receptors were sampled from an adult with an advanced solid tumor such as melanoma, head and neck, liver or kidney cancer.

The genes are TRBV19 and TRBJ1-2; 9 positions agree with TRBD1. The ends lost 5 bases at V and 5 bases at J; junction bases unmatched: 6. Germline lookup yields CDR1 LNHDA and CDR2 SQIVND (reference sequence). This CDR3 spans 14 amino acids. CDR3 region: CASSDTGTGYGYTF. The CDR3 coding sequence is TGTGCCAGTAGTGACACCGGGACAGGGTATGGCTACACCTTC.

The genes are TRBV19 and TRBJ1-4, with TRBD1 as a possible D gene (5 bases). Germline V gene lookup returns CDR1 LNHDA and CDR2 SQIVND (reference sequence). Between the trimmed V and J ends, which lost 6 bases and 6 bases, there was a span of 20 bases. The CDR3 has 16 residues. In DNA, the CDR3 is TGTGCCAGTAGAACTCAAAGCGGACACCGAGATGAAAAACTGTTTTTT. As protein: CASRTQSGHRDEKLFF.

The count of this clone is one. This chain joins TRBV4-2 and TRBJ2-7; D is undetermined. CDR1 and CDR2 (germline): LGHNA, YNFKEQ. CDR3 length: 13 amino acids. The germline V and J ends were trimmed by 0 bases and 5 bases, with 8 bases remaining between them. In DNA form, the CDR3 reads TGTGCCAGCAGCCAAGATGCATCAGACGAGCAGTACTTC. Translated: CASSQDASDEQYF.

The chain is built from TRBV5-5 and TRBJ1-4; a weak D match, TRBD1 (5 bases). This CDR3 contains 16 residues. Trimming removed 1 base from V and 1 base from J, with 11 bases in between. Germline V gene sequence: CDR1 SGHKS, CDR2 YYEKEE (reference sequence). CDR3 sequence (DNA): TGTGCCAGCAGCTTGTTAGTGGGGGTAACTAATGAAAAACTGTTTTTT. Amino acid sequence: CASSLLVGVTNEKLFF.

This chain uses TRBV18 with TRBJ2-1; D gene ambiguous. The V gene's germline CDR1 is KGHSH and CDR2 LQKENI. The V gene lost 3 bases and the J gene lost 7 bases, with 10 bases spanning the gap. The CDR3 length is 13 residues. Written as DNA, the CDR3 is TGTGCCAGCTCACCGCCCCTTAAAAATGAGCAGTTCTTC. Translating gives CASSPPLKNEQFF. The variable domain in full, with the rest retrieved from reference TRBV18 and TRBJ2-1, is NAGVMQNPRHLVRRRGQEARLRCSPMKGHSHVYWYRQLPEEGLKFMVYLQKENIIDESGMPKERFSAEFPKEGPSILRIQQVVRGDSAAYFCASSPPLKNEQFFGPGTRLTVL.

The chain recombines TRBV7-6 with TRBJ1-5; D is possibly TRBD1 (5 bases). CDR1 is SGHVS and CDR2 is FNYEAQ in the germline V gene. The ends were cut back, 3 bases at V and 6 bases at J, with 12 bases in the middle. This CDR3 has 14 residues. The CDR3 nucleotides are TGTGCCAGCAGCTTTCAGGGTAGAGGTCAGCCCCAGCATTTT. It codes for CASSFQGRGQPQHF. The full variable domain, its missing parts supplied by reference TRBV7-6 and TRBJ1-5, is GAGVSQSPRYKVTKRGQDVALRCDPISGHVSLYWYRQALGQGPEFLTYFNYEAQQDKSGLPNDRFSAERPEGSISTLTIQRTEQRDSAMYRCASSFQGRGQPQHFGDGTRLSIL.

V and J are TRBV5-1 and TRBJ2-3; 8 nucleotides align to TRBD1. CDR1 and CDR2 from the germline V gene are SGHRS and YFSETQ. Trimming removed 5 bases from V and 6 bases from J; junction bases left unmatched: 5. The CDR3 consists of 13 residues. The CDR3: CASRSTGADTQYF. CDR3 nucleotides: TGCGCCAGCAGGTCGACAGGGGCCGATACGCAGTATTTT. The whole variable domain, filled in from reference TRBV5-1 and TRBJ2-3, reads KAGVTQTPRYLIKTRGQQVTLSCSPISGHRSVSWYQQTPGQGLQFLFEYFSETQRNKGNFPGRFSGRQFSNSRSEMNVSTLELGDSALYLCASRSTGADTQYFGPGTRLTVL.

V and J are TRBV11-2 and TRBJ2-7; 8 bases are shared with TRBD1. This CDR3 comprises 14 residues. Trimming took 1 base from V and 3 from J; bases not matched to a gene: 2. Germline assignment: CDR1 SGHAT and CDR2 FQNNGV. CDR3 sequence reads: CASSLGTGRYEQYF. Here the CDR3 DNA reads TGTGCCAGCAGCTTAGGGACAGGGCGCTACGAGCAGTACTTC.

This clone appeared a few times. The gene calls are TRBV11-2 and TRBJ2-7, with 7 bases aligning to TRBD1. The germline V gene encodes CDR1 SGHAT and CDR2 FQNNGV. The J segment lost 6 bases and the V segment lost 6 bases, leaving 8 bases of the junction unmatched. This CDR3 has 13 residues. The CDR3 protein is CASSPRGIGEQYF. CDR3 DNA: TGTGCCAGCAGTCCCAGGGGGATTGGCGAGCAGTACTTC.

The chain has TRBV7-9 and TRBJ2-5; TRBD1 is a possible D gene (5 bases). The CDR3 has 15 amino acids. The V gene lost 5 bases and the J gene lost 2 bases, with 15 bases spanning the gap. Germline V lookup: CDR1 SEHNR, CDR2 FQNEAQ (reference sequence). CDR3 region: CASSGLTGLQETQYF. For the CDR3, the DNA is TGTGCCAGCAGCGGGCTTACAGGTCTACAAGAGACCCAGTACTTC.

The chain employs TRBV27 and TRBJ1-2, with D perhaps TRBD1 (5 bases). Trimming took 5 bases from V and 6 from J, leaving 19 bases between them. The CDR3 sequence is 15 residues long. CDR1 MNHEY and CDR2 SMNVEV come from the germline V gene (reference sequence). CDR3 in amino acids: CASSDRGLDADGYTF. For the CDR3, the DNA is TGTGCCAGCAGTGACCGGGGACTCGACGCGGATGGCTACACCTTC.

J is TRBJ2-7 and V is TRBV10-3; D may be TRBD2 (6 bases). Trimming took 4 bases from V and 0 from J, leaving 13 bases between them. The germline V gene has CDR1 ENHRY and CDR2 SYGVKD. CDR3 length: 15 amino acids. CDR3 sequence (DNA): TGTGCCATCAGTGGCGGGGACGGAAGCTCCTACGAGCAGTACTTC. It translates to CAISGGDGSSYEQYF.

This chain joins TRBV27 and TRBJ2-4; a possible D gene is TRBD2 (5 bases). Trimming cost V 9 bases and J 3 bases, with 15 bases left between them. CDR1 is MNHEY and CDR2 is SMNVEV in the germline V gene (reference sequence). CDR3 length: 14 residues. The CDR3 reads CASQRPGIKNIQYF. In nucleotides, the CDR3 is TGTGCCAGTCAGAGACCCGGGATCAAAAACATTCAGTACTTC.